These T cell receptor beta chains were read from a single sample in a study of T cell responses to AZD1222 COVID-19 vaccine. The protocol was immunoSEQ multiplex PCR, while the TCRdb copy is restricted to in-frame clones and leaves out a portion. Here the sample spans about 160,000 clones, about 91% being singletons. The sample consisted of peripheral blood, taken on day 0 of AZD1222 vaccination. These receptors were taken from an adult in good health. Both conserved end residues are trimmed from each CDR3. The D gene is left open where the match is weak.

CDR3 protein: ASSLTVGQGADSPLH
D gene: TRBD1
V gene: TRBV27
CDR3 length: 15
J gene: TRBJ1-6

CDR3 protein: ASSRDTGNEKLF
D gene: -
V gene: TRBV2
CDR3 length: 12
J gene: TRBJ1-4

CDR3 protein: ASSPKSGTGGAYGYT
D gene: TRBD1
V gene: TRBV18
CDR3 length: 15
J gene: TRBJ1-2

CDR3 protein: ASSYFAGELF
D gene: -
V gene: TRBV6-5
CDR3 length: 10
J gene: TRBJ2-2

CDR3 protein: ASSYSWGTGTRNTEAF
D gene: TRBD1
V gene: TRBV6-2/TRBV6-3
CDR3 length: 16
J gene: TRBJ1-1

CDR3 protein: ASGLVLRRPQH
D gene: -
V gene: TRBV12-5
CDR3 length: 11
J gene: TRBJ1-5

CDR3 protein: ASSYGPGGGTDTQY
D gene: -
V gene: TRBV7-2
CDR3 length: 14
J gene: TRBJ2-3

CDR3 protein: AIRTGEYNEQF
D gene: TRBD1
V gene: TRBV6-5
CDR3 length: 11
J gene: TRBJ2-1

CDR3 protein: ASRPGGGNQPQH
D gene: -
V gene: TRBV27
CDR3 length: 12
J gene: TRBJ1-5

CDR3 protein: ASSVGTGGHQPQH
D gene: TRBD1
V gene: TRBV9
CDR3 length: 13
J gene: TRBJ1-5

CDR3 protein: ASSTQTGGFSYEQY
D gene: TRBD1
V gene: TRBV5-4
CDR3 length: 14
J gene: TRBJ2-7

CDR3 protein: ASSAGGYTEAF
D gene: -
V gene: TRBV7-6
CDR3 length: 11
J gene: TRBJ1-1

CDR3 protein: ATSDSSSGSSNEQF
D gene: TRBD2
V gene: TRBV24-1
CDR3 length: 14
J gene: TRBJ2-1

CDR3 protein: ASSHLTGMTGELF
D gene: TRBD1
V gene: TRBV4-1
CDR3 length: 13
J gene: TRBJ2-2

CDR3 protein: ASSFGTKAEAF
D gene: -
V gene: TRBV12-3/TRBV12-4
CDR3 length: 11
J gene: TRBJ1-1

CDR3 protein: ASKQGVNTEAF
D gene: -
V gene: TRBV3-1/TRBV3-2
CDR3 length: 11
J gene: TRBJ1-1

CDR3 protein: ASSAADFGGSLGAKNIQY
D gene: -
V gene: TRBV9
CDR3 length: 18
J gene: TRBJ2-4

CDR3 protein: ASSPWGDGKSVGNQPQH
D gene: -
V gene: TRBV7-6
CDR3 length: 17
J gene: TRBJ1-5

CDR3 protein: ASSLRQGASNYGYT
D gene: TRBD1
V gene: TRBV7-2
CDR3 length: 14
J gene: TRBJ1-2

CDR3 protein: ASSLRGAHPYEQY
D gene: -
V gene: TRBV6-5
CDR3 length: 13
J gene: TRBJ2-7

CDR3 protein: ASSYSGALVNEQF
D gene: -
V gene: TRBV6-2/TRBV6-3
CDR3 length: 13
J gene: TRBJ2-1

CDR3 protein: SASTTALYYEQY
D gene: -
V gene: TRBV20-1
CDR3 length: 12
J gene: TRBJ2-7

CDR3 protein: ASSQVLVDEQF
D gene: -
V gene: TRBV4-3
CDR3 length: 11
J gene: TRBJ2-1

CDR3 protein: ASSQHQPSYEQY
D gene: -
V gene: TRBV4-3
CDR3 length: 12
J gene: TRBJ2-7